Listed below are T cell receptor beta chains from one sample, sequenced in a study of blood T cells in healthy people across ages. Each CDR3 protein gets one entry after TCRdb re-called the 5' RACE reads with MiXCR. This sample has 1.5 million to 2 million distinct CDR3 sequences, with 49% found just once. Source material: blood. These receptors came from a woman aged 40 to 55 in good health. The CDR3 runs from the conserved cysteine through the conserved F or W. Size tells how often a clone was seen (once, few, many) or the class of an expanded clone, and some rows leave it out.

V: TRBV4-3
size: .
CDR3: CASSQDHYGVSSGANVLTF

V: TRBV20-1
size: few
CDR3: CSAKGGYEQYF

V: TRBV6-1
size: .
CDR3: CASTYGAVGGAGNEQFF

V: TRBV5-6
size: .
CDR3: CASSLARSNQPQHF

V: TRBV7-8
size: few
CDR3: CASSTRQGLRDQPQHF

V: TRBV29-1
size: .
CDR3: CSVEYGGPTDTQYF

V: TRBV5-4
size: .
CDR3: CASSLDEREETQYF

V: TRBV24-1
size: few
CDR3: CATSDPRGSSYNEQFF

V: TRBV4-2
size: few
CDR3: CASSQDLSTYGYTF

V: TRBV20-1
size: .
CDR3: CSARDGSRVLNYGYTF

V: TRBV5-1
size: many
CDR3: CASSLVSGSYNEQFF

V: TRBV6-2/TRBV6-3
size: .
CDR3: CASSYFFGQGTNNEQFF

V: TRBV12-3/TRBV12-4
size: .
CDR3: CASSLAGTLRPLHF

V: TRBV5-1
size: .
CDR3: CASSGRVPPYEQYF

V: TRBV28
size: once
CDR3: CASSRDRGVATNEKLFF

V: TRBV11-3
size: .
CDR3: CASSQSRGWGTDTQYF

V: TRBV4-1
size: .
CDR3: CASSQEAGGEREQYF

V: TRBV7-2
size: .
CDR3: CASSLDRGGGGQYF

V: TRBV5-1
size: .
CDR3: CASSLRTSVPEQFF

V: TRBV27
size: few
CDR3: CASSTPTGGVGTQYF

V: TRBV20-1
size: .
CDR3: CSAEGSKVGGYTF

V: TRBV4-3
size: few
CDR3: CASSPLTGEGETQYF

V: TRBV28
size: few
CDR3: CASSAFSSYEQYF

V: TRBV27
size: many
CDR3: CASSQLAGGQETQYF

V: TRBV12-3/TRBV12-4
size: .
CDR3: CASSLIQGAYGYTF

V: TRBV3-1
size: few
CDR3: CASSQVGQGGNEQFF

V: TRBV6-5
size: .
CDR3: CASSFTGLAGGSTDTQYF

V: TRBV9
size: few
CDR3: CASSVAQGYDYGYTF

V: TRBV28
size: .
CDR3: CASRSGGAQETQYF

V: TRBV14
size: few
CDR3: CASSRIQGYKNIQYF

V: TRBV7-8
size: .
CDR3: CASRQLAGGSHNEQFF

V: TRBV7-8
size: .
CDR3: CASSTGQGGYYEQYF

V: TRBV28
size: .
CDR3: CASRGNGYTF

V: TRBV24-1
size: .
CDR3: CATSDPSFSGGRVETQYF

V: TRBV11-2
size: few
CDR3: CASSWGQVGEQYF

V: TRBV7-6
size: .
CDR3: CASSLGPGDEQYF

V: TRBV4-2
size: many
CDR3: CASSPSTTYTDTQYF

V: TRBV20-1
size: .
CDR3: CSTSPSGGPSSYNEQFF

V: TRBV20-1
size: .
CDR3: CSARGVEQAYNEQFF

V: TRBV12-3/TRBV12-4
size: .
CDR3: CASSEGHPYEQYF

V: TRBV6-2/TRBV6-3
size: few
CDR3: CATNGGFSYNEQFF

V: TRBV28
size: many
CDR3: CASSLGRVGRVLTF

V: TRBV6-5
size: .
CDR3: CASNSNRGSEQFF

V: TRBV20-1
size: few
CDR3: CSASRGGITDTQYF

V: TRBV20-1
size: .
CDR3: CSAYTPGFKDIQYF

V: TRBV27
size: once
CDR3: CASSLYGGSGNQPQHF

V: TRBV29-1
size: .
CDR3: CSVTTGGFNEKLFF

V: TRBV14
size: .
CDR3: CASSQGSGTGLRWETQYF

V: TRBV6-5
size: .
CDR3: CASSRSGGTLETQYF

V: TRBV3-1
size: .
CDR3: CASSQWFNEQFF